This TCR beta chain was observed in a study of blood T cell repertoires in COVID-19. Across the whole study: In each case, the material was cDNA or gDNA derived from T cells, B-cell-depleted T cells, or PBMCs.

Here immunoSEQ multiplex PCR was the method, and the copy in TCRdb shows in-frame clones only, minus some. The sample has 250,000 to 350,000 clones; over 75% are singletons. What was sequenced was peripheral blood. The sequence derives from a woman between 50 and 59 years old with active or convalescent COVID-19.

CDR3 DNA: TGTGCCAGCAGCGTGATAGCGGGGGGGCACGGTGGCACAGATACGCAGTATTTT. It is translated as CASSVIAGGHGGTDTQYF. The rearrangement uses TRBV9 and TRBJ2-3, with 11 positions matching TRBD2. Germline V CDR1 and CDR2: SGDLS, YYNGEE. This CDR3 has 18 amino acids. The V and J ends lost 2 bases and 1 base, in that order; junction bases with no gene match: 9.